These T cell receptor beta chains were read from a single sample in a study of blood T cells in healthy people across ages. A single record per CDR3 protein comes from TCRdb applying MiXCR to the 5' RACE reads. Altogether hundreds of thousands of distinct CDR3 sequences are present, about 30% being singletons, with the ten largest covering 15% to 17%. Sequencing input: blood. The receptors were gathered from a woman of 80 years or more in good health. CDR3s include the opening cysteine and the closing phenylalanine or tryptophan. D genes are given only for firm matches. Some rows have no size entry. The others give once, few or many, or a class for an expanded clone.

size: many
V: TRBV7-2
D: TRBD1
J: TRBJ2-5
DNA: TGTGCCAGCAGCTTAGGGGACAGGAATATTGGGGAGACCCAGTACTTC
CDR3: CASSLGDRNIGETQYF

size: .
V: TRBV24-1
D: .
J: TRBJ2-3
DNA: TGTGCCACCAGCTCCAGGAACACAGATACGCAGTATTTT
CDR3: CATSSRNTDTQYF

size: .
V: TRBV29-1
D: .
J: TRBJ1-1
DNA: TGCAGCGTGGACGGGACTGAAGCTTTCTTT
CDR3: CSVDGTEAFF

size: many
V: TRBV10-3
D: .
J: TRBJ1-4
DNA: TGTGCCTCATCCGACAGCTATAATGAAAAACTGTTTTTT
CDR3: CASSDSYNEKLFF

size: .
V: TRBV20-1
D: TRBD2
J: TRBJ2-1
DNA: TGCAGTGCCCAACTCTTACTAGCGGGGGATCTGAATGAGCAGTTCTTC
CDR3: CSAQLLLAGDLNEQFF

size: .
V: TRBV12-3/TRBV12-4
D: .
J: TRBJ2-3
DNA: TGTGCCAGCAGTTTAGAGTATCCGACAGATACGCAGTATTTT
CDR3: CASSLEYPTDTQYF

size: .
V: TRBV5-1
D: .
J: TRBJ1-1
DNA: TGCGCCAGCAGCTTTTCAGAAAAGAACACTGAAGCTTTCTTT
CDR3: CASSFSEKNTEAFF

size: .
V: TRBV4-2
D: .
J: TRBJ1-6
DNA: TGTGCCAGCAGCCAAACAAGGGGGTCCAATTCACCCCTCCACTTT
CDR3: CASSQTRGSNSPLHF

size: few
V: TRBV15
D: TRBD2
J: TRBJ2-1
DNA: TGTGCCACCAGCAGAGGGGGGACTAGCGGGGGCAGGGAGCAGTTCTTC
CDR3: CATSRGGTSGGREQFF

size: .
V: TRBV12-3/TRBV12-4
D: .
J: TRBJ2-3
DNA: TGTGCCAGCAGTTTTAGCGTGAGCACAGATACGCAGTATTTT
CDR3: CASSFSVSTDTQYF

size: .
V: TRBV28
D: TRBD1
J: TRBJ1-2
DNA: TGTGCCAGCAGGCTCCTAGGGACAGAGGGCTACACCTTC
CDR3: CASRLLGTEGYTF

size: .
V: TRBV28
D: TRBD1
J: TRBJ2-2
DNA: TGTGCCAGCAGTTTATTGGGGACAGGGTCCGGGGAGCTGTTTTTT
CDR3: CASSLLGTGSGELFF

size: few
V: TRBV20-1
D: .
J: TRBJ2-1
DNA: TGCAGTGCCAAGACAGCAAGCTCCTACAATAAGCAGTTCTTC
CDR3: CSAKTASSYNKQFF

size: .
V: TRBV12-3/TRBV12-4
D: TRBD1
J: TRBJ2-7
DNA: TGTGCCAGCAGCGGACAGGGGGCACCTTACGAGCAGTACTTC
CDR3: CASSGQGAPYEQYF

size: many
V: TRBV11-3
D: .
J: TRBJ2-5
DNA: TGTGCCAGCAGCTTAGGTCACGCAGACGAGACCCAGTACTTC
CDR3: CASSLGHADETQYF

size: many
V: TRBV29-1
D: TRBD1
J: TRBJ1-5
DNA: TGCAGCGTTGGATCCTACAGGGGTAGCAATCAGCCCCAGCATTTT
CDR3: CSVGSYRGSNQPQHF

size: once
V: TRBV20-1
D: TRBD2
J: TRBJ2-1
DNA: TGCAGTGCTCTGACTAGCGGGGGGGCCCCTGAGCAGTTCTTC
CDR3: CSALTSGGAPEQFF

size: .
V: TRBV7-2
D: TRBD2
J: TRBJ2-1
DNA: TGTGCCAGCAGCTTAGTATCCGGGAGGAATGAGCAGTTCTTC
CDR3: CASSLVSGRNEQFF

size: .
V: TRBV21-1
D: .
J: TRBJ1-3
DNA: TGTGCCAGCAGCAATACCCACAGGGGCCCCCGATCCTCTGGAAACACCATATATTTT
CDR3: CASSNTHRGPRSSGNTIYF

size: many
V: TRBV9
D: TRBD2
J: TRBJ2-5
DNA: TGTGCCAGCAGCCTTATGGAGGGAGGGGTTGGCGAGACCCAGTACTTC
CDR3: CASSLMEGGVGETQYF

size: .
V: TRBV2
D: TRBD2
J: TRBJ2-1
DNA: TGTGCCAGCAGTGCGGCGGGGGGCCGGAATGAGCAGTTCTTC
CDR3: CASSAAGGRNEQFF

size: few
V: TRBV12-3/TRBV12-4
D: TRBD2
J: TRBJ2-2
DNA: TGTGCCAGCACTAGCGGGGGCCGAGCTGGGGAGCTGTTTTTT
CDR3: CASTSGGRAGELFF

size: .
V: TRBV6-2/TRBV6-3
D: .
J: TRBJ1-6
DNA: TGTGCCAGCAGTCCCCTGACAGGCTATAATTCACCCCTCCACTTT
CDR3: CASSPLTGYNSPLHF

size: .
V: TRBV7-2
D: TRBD2
J: TRBJ2-1
DNA: TGTGCCAGCAGCTCCCCCGGGCTAGCGGGGTCCCGTGAGCAGTTCTTC
CDR3: CASSSPGLAGSREQFF

size: few
V: TRBV5-4
D: .
J: TRBJ2-2
DNA: TGTGCCAGCAGTTCCGGAGGGGGCAACACCGGGGAGCTGTTTTTT
CDR3: CASSSGGGNTGELFF

size: many
V: TRBV7-6
D: .
J: TRBJ2-1
DNA: TGTGCCAGCAGCTTAGCGGTCGTGTTGACCTACAATGAGCAGTTCTTC
CDR3: CASSLAVVLTYNEQFF

size: few
V: TRBV5-1
D: TRBD1
J: TRBJ2-2
DNA: TGCGCCAGCAGCCCCCCCCAGGGGGTAGGGACCGGGGAGCTGTTTTTT
CDR3: CASSPPQGVGTGELFF

size: .
V: TRBV5-1
D: TRBD2
J: TRBJ2-2
DNA: TGCGCCAGCAGCTTGGGGGGACTAGCGGAGCTGTTTTTT
CDR3: CASSLGGLAELFF

size: few
V: TRBV20-1
D: .
J: TRBJ1-1
DNA: TGCAGTGCCACCACCTCGAGAGGGTGTGCTGAAGCTTTCTTT
CDR3: CSATTSRGCAEAFF

size: many
V: TRBV7-6
D: .
J: TRBJ2-4
DNA: TGTGCCAGCAGCTTGACATCCATCGGGGGATCTAGTGGCATTCAGTACTTC
CDR3: CASSLTSIGGSSGIQYF

size: .
V: TRBV6-1
D: .
J: TRBJ2-7
DNA: TGTGCCAGCACAGGGGCGACAGTGAGCTCCTACGAGCAGTACTTC
CDR3: CASTGATVSSYEQYF

size: many
V: TRBV4-2
D: TRBD2
J: TRBJ2-1
DNA: TGTGCCAGCAGCCAAGATAGGGGCGGGGGGGCCTTAGTGAATGAGCAGTTCTTC
CDR3: CASSQDRGGGALVNEQFF

size: .
V: TRBV10-3
D: .
J: TRBJ2-5
DNA: TGTGCCATCAGTGAGTCTTACAGGGAGCGCAATGAGCAGTACTTC
CDR3: CAISESYRERNEQYF

size: once
V: TRBV7-2
D: .
J: TRBJ2-5
DNA: TGTGCCAGCAGTCTGACCGGGACTCAGAAGCTGTACTTC
CDR3: CASSLTGTQKLYF

size: few
V: TRBV3-1
D: .
J: TRBJ1-1
DNA: TGTGCCAGCAGCCAAGCCCGGGCAGAAGCTTTCTTT
CDR3: CASSQARAEAFF

size: .
V: TRBV5-6
D: .
J: TRBJ1-5
DNA: TGTGCCAGCAGCCGGGTGAGGGGCGTTGAACAGCCCCAGCATTTT
CDR3: CASSRVRGVEQPQHF